The 22 T cell receptor beta chains below come from one sample, sequenced in a study of T cells in tuberculosis (dated by TCRdb to 2017 to 2018). Library prep was done by the immunoSEQ multiplex PCR assay. TCRdb's version of the immuneACCESS table is confined to in-frame rearrangements and falls short of the full clone set. An unresolved V gene accounts for under half of the shortfall where checked; the remainder is of unknown origin. The sample table contains roughly 35,000 clones; only one count was recorded for roughly 93% of them. The ten most abundant clones make up 12% of the sample. Sequenced sample: PBMCs. The receptors derive from a donor aged 10 to 29 with latent tuberculosis or without tuberculosis infection. Some clones in this sample may be carry-over from other donors' samples.

This chain joins TRBV6-4 and TRBJ1-2, with TRBD1 matching 7 bases. Germline CDR1 MRHNA, CDR2 SNTAGT. After removal of 6 bases from V and 5 bases from J, the junction contained 12 bases not matched to a gene. The CDR3 has 15 amino acids. The CDR3 nucleotides read TGTGCCAGCAGACCTGCCTCGACAGGGAGTTATGGCTACACCTTC. Translation gives CASRPASTGSYGYTF.

The chain is built from TRBV4-3 and TRBJ2-1, with 9 bases fitting TRBD1. CDR3 length: 16 residues. Trimming at V came to 0 bases and at J to 6 bases, leaving 6 bases not matched to a gene. Germline assignment: CDR1 LGHNA and CDR2 YSLEER. CDR3 sequence reads: CASSQDPGQGGNEQFF. The CDR3 DNA is TGCGCCAGCAGCCAAGACCCGGGACAGGGAGGCAATGAGCAGTTCTTC.

The rearrangement joins TRBV10-3 to TRBJ2-5, with unresolved D. The CDR3 is made up of 13 amino acids. The ends were cut back, 0 bases at V and 4 bases at J, with 6 bases in the middle. Germline V gene lookup returns CDR1 ENHRY and CDR2 SYGVKD. The DNA of the CDR3 is TGTGCCATCAGTGAGTCGCTCGGAGAGACCCAGTACTTC. It yields the protein CAISESLGETQYF.

The rearrangement joins TRBV5-1 to TRBJ2-2; D is possibly TRBD2 (5 bases). The germline CDR1 and CDR2 sequences are SGHRS and YFSETQ. This CDR3 contains 14 residues. V gave up 1 base and J gave up 6 bases, with 10 bases separating them. CDR3 DNA sequence: TGCGCCAGCAGCTTGAGGCTAGCCGCCGGGGAGCTGTTTTTT. Its translation is CASSLRLAAGELFF.

The V gene is TRBV15, the J gene TRBJ2-1, with a tentative D call TRBD2 (5 bases). V dropped 5 bases and J dropped 0 bases, with 17 bases sitting between them. This CDR3 comprises 17 residues. The V gene's germline CDR1 is LNHNV and CDR2 YYDKDF (reference sequence). CDR3 coding DNA: TGTGCCACCAGCTCCCAGAGGGCTGTAAGCTCCTACAATGAGCAGTTCTTC. This sequence encodes CATSSQRAVSSYNEQFF.

The chain couples TRBV7-6 to TRBJ1-6; 7 bases are a match to TRBD1. CDR1 and CDR2 (germline): SGHVS, FNYEAQ. The J segment lost 0 bases and the V segment lost 1 base, leaving 9 bases of the junction unmatched. There are 19 residues in the CDR3. Written as DNA, the CDR3 is TGTGCCAGCAGCTTAGGGGGGACAGTCCATAGCTCCTATAATTCACCCCTCCACTTT. Translated, it gives CASSLGGTVHSSYNSPLHF. The whole variable domain, remainder taken from reference TRBV7-6 and TRBJ1-6, is GAGVSQSPRYKVTKRGQDVALRCDPISGHVSLYWYRQALGQGPEFLTYFNYEAQQDKSGLPNDRFSAERPEGSISTLTIQRTEQRDSAMYRCASSLGGTVHSSYNSPLHFGNGTRLTVT.

This rearrangement joins TRBV9 to TRBJ1-6; D unresolved. Germline CDR1 reads SGDLS; CDR2 reads YYNGEE. The CDR3 length is 15 residues. V lost 0 bases to trimming and J lost 9 bases, with 13 bases between them. For the CDR3, the DNA is TGTGCCAGCAGCGTAGGTAAGGCGGGGATTTCACCCCTCCACTTT. Protein sequence: CASSVGKAGISPLHF.

This clone turned up a few times. The J gene is TRBJ2-7, the V gene TRBV5-1, with D perhaps TRBD1 (6 bases). CDR1 is SGHRS and CDR2 is YFSETQ in the germline V gene. Trimming pared 6 bases from V and 0 bases from J, leaving 10 bases between. This CDR3 region has 13 residues. The CDR3 region is CASILTGSYEQYV. The CDR3 DNA is TGCGCCAGCATCCTGACAGGCTCCTACGAGCAGTACGTC.

The chain is built from TRBV5-1 and TRBJ1-5; 7 nucleotides match TRBD1. The trim removed 3 bases at V and 0 bases at J, leaving 3 bases unmatched. Germline-derived CDR1 and CDR2 are SGHRS and YFSETQ. The CDR3 totals 15 residues. Written as DNA, the CDR3 is TGCGCCAGCAGCTCGGGGACAGATAGCAATCAGCCCCAGCATTTT. Residues: CASSSGTDSNQPQHF.

This chain uses TRBV7-6 with TRBJ2-7; a weak D match, TRBD1 (6 bases). V lost 5 bases to trimming and J lost 6 bases, with 23 bases between them. Germline V gene data show CDR1 as SGHVS and CDR2 as FNYEAQ. CDR3 length equals 16 residues. This CDR3 reads CASSQALTGISSEQYF. The CDR3 DNA follows: TGTGCCAGCAGCCAAGCGCTGACAGGCATTTCTTCCGAGCAGTACTTC. Together with reference TRBV7-6 and TRBJ2-7, the CDR3 gives the full variable domain: GAGVSQSPRYKVTKRGQDVALRCDPISGHVSLYWYRQALGQGPEFLTYFNYEAQQDKSGLPNDRFSAERPEGSISTLTIQRTEQRDSAMYRCASSQALTGISSEQYFGPGTRLTVT.

This chain uses TRBV2 with TRBJ2-2; 7 bases line up with TRBD1. V lost 6 bases, J lost 2 bases, and 9 bases stayed unmatched. Germline V lookup: CDR1 SNHLY, CDR2 FYNNEI. This CDR3 region has 16 residues. This CDR3 is CASSREGTANTGELFF. The CDR3, as DNA: TGTGCCAGCAGCCGAGAGGGGACAGCCAACACCGGGGAGCTGTTTTTT.

The chain joins TRBV18 to TRBJ1-1, with TRBD1 matching over 10 bases. Germline CDR1 KGHSH, CDR2 LQKENI. The length of the CDR3 is 17 residues. The V segment lost 0 bases and the J segment 7 bases; nucleotides outside the gene matches: 11. CDR3 nucleotide sequence: TGTGCCAGCTCACCACCGGGGACAGGGGACTGGGGAGGTGAAGCTTTCTTT. The encoded protein is CASSPPGTGDWGGEAFF. Full variable domain (missing parts from reference TRBV18 and TRBJ1-1): NAGVMQNPRHLVRRRGQEARLRCSPMKGHSHVYWYRQLPEEGLKFMVYLQKENIIDESGMPKERFSAEFPKEGPSILRIQQVVRGDSAAYFCASSPPGTGDWGGEAFFGQGTRLTVV.

This clone was seen only once. The chain links TRBV11-1 to TRBJ2-3; TRBD2 matches 8 bases. Per germline, CDR1 SGHAT and CDR2 FQDESV (reference sequence). The CDR3 loop spans 16 amino acids. Trimming at V came to 2 bases and at J to 4 bases, leaving 8 bases not matched to a gene. CDR3 DNA: TGTGCCAGCAGCTTAAGTGGGACTAGTGGAGCAGATACGCAGTATTTT. This translates into CASSLSGTSGADTQYF.

The genes are TRBV6-5 and TRBJ1-3; D gene uncertain. This CDR3 region has 15 residues. Germline V gene sequence: CDR1 MNHEY, CDR2 SVGAGI. Trimming shortened V by 5 bases and J by 0 bases, and 11 bases separated the two germline ends. CDR3 region: CASSKTGSSGNTIYF. The CDR3 region has the DNA TGTGCCAGCAGTAAGACGGGTAGCTCTGGAAACACCATATATTTT.

The gene calls are TRBV4-1 and TRBJ2-1; D may be TRBD2 (6 bases). Trimming took off 0 bases at V and 7 bases at J, with 16 bases between the two ends. CDR3 length equals 16 residues. CDR1 MGHRA and CDR2 YSYEKL come from the germline V gene. CDR3 amino acids: CASSQEAGSWGNEQFF. The CDR3 coding sequence is TGCGCCAGCAGCCAAGAGGCGGGGTCCTGGGGAAATGAGCAGTTCTTC.

The chain couples TRBV5-1 to TRBJ2-3, with TRBD2 identical over 13 bases. The CDR3 extends over 16 amino acids. Germline lookup yields CDR1 SGHRS and CDR2 YFSETQ. V trimming: 1 base; J trimming: 4 bases; junction bases outside the gene matches: 3. The CDR3 nucleotides read TGCGCCAGCAGCTTGAGCACTAGCGGGGGGGCAGATACGCAGTATTTT. Translation: CASSLSTSGGADTQYF.

J is TRBJ1-2 and V is TRBV5-1; 7 bases agree with TRBD1. This CDR3 contains 14 residues. Losses at the gene ends were 4 bases for V and 1 base for J; bases not matched to a gene: 4. In germline, CDR1 is SGHRS, CDR2 YFSETQ. CDR3 DNA: TGCGCCAGCAGCGCGGGGACAGTTAACTATGGCTACACCTTC. This translates into CASSAGTVNYGYTF.

The chain has TRBV7-3 and TRBJ2-3; tentative D call: TRBD2 (6 bases). CDR1 and CDR2 from the germline V gene are SGHTA and FQGTGA. V was trimmed by 3 bases and J by 1 base, leaving 8 bases between them. The CDR3 is 14 amino acids. The DNA of the CDR3 is TGTGCCAGCAGCTTGCGGGGTGGCACAGATACGCAGTATTTT. It is translated as CASSLRGGTDTQYF.

The rearrangement joins TRBV28 to TRBJ1-5; D perhaps matches TRBD1 (6 bases). The CDR3 is 13 amino acids. Per the germline V gene, CDR1 is MDHEN and CDR2 is SYDVKM. V was clipped by 2 bases and J by 6 bases, with 8 bases between them. This CDR3 reads CASSLQGLQPQHF. The CDR3 DNA follows: TGTGCCAGCAGTTTACAGGGGCTTCAGCCCCAGCATTTT.

The chain has TRBV18 and TRBJ2-7, with 8 bases matching TRBD1. The V segment lost 4 bases and the J segment 1 base; nucleotides outside the gene matches: 3. Germline CDR1 reads KGHSH; CDR2 reads LQKENI. The CDR3 is 14 residues long. The CDR3 here is CASSRGTGSYEQYF. CDR3 in DNA: TGTGCCAGCTCACGAGGGACAGGATCCTACGAGCAGTACTTC.

This clone is a singleton in its sample. The chain employs TRBV5-6 and TRBJ1-1; D might be TRBD1 (5 bases). Trimming stripped 4 bases from V and 12 bases from J, with 25 bases between. Looked up from germline, CDR1 is SGHDT and CDR2 is YYEEEE. The CDR3 spans 15 residues. The CDR3 DNA reads as TGTGCCAGCAGCCGTTCCCCGGGACCGGGGGTTAGGACTTTCTTT. Its translation is CASSRSPGPGVRTFF.

CDR3 residues: CASSEAGTGAFF. Written as DNA, the CDR3 is TGTGCCAGCAGTGAAGCGGGTACGGGGGCTTTCTTT. This chain connects TRBV2 to TRBJ1-1; D not resolved. Germline CDR1 is SNHLY and CDR2 is FYNNEI. This CDR3 comprises 12 residues. V shed 0 bases and J shed 11 bases, with 10 bases lying between them.